A single sample is the source of the 14 T cell receptor beta chains below, sequenced in a study of response to subunit inactivated influenza vaccine. TCRdb itself ran the RT-PCR reads through MiXCR, one entry per CDR3 protein. The table shows 550,000 to 800,000 distinct CDR3 sequences, with roughly 14% occurring only once. The sequencing used PBMCs from blood, collected roughly 15 days before vaccination. These receptor sequences come from a man in his fifties or sixties who received an inactivated influenza vaccine.

The chain uses TRBV28 and TRBJ1-1; D is perhaps TRBD1 (5 bases). Germline assignment: CDR1 MDHEN and CDR2 SYDVKM. V was trimmed by 5 bases and J by 4 bases, leaving 23 bases between them. This CDR3 contains 17 residues. CDR3 loop: CASSTNSAWGISTEAFF. The CDR3 nucleotides are TGTGCCAGCAGTACAAACTCCGCGTGGGGGATTAGCACTGAAGCTTTCTTT.

This chain connects TRBV6-5 to TRBJ2-1; D possibly uses TRBD1 or TRBD2 (5 bases each). From germline, CDR1 is MNHEY and CDR2 SVGAGI. The CDR3 has 13 residues. Trimming took 0 bases from V and 9 from J, leaving 9 bases between them. CDR3 loop: CASSYSRGVEQFF. DNA of the CDR3: TGTGCCAGCAGTTACTCGAGAGGGGTTGAGCAGTTCTTC.

The V gene is TRBV20-1, the J gene TRBJ1-1; 8 bases agree with TRBD1. Germline CDR1 and CDR2: DFQATT and SNEGSKA (reference sequence). CDR3 size: 13 residues. Germline trimming cut 4 bases from V and 5 bases from J; bases unmatched to any gene: 6. The CDR3 sequence: CSANTGGATEAFF. In DNA form, the CDR3 reads TGCAGTGCTAACACAGGGGGTGCTACTGAAGCTTTCTTT.

The chain couples TRBV28 to TRBJ2-5; D is possibly TRBD2 (5 bases). Trimming took 5 bases from V and 7 from J, leaving 8 bases between them. Germline CDR1 is MDHEN and CDR2 is SYDVKM. The CDR3 contains 11 residues. The CDR3 sequence is CASSPGRTQYF. In nucleotides, the CDR3 is TGTGCCAGCAGTCCTGGGAGGACCCAGTACTTC.

This clonotype has just a few counts. This rearrangement joins TRBV6-1 to TRBJ2-7; possible D gene TRBD2, 5 bases. CDR3 size: 14 residues. V gave up 5 bases and J gave up 6 bases, with 17 bases separating them. Germline V gene data show CDR1 as MNHNS and CDR2 as SASEGT. The CDR3 loop reads CASSLGSRWGEQYF. Here the CDR3 DNA reads TGTGCCAGCAGTCTAGGGAGTAGGTGGGGCGAGCAGTACTTC.

This clonotype was recorded a few times. The rearrangement links TRBV4-1 to TRBJ1-6; 8 nucleotides align to TRBD1. Germline assignment: CDR1 MGHRA and CDR2 YSYEKL. This CDR3 is built from 16 residues. After removal of 0 bases from V and 9 bases from J, the junction contained 7 bases not matched to a gene. The CDR3 region is CASSQDRTGRASPLHF. CDR3 DNA sequence: TGCGCCAGCAGCCAAGATCGGACAGGGCGGGCTTCACCCCTCCACTTT.

This clonotype appeared a few times. V usage is TRBV12-3 or TRBV12-4 and J usage is TRBJ1-6; weak D call: TRBD1 (5 bases). V was clipped by 2 bases and J by 4 bases, with 12 bases between them. CDR3 length equals 16 residues. The chain's CDR3 is CASSLLGGVYNSPLHF. CDR3 bases: TGTGCCAGCAGTTTACTGGGGGGAGTTTATAATTCACCCCTCCACTTT.

A few counts support this clonotype. The genes are TRBV19 and TRBJ2-7; D possibly corresponds to TRBD1 (5 bases). The germline V and J ends were trimmed by 6 bases and 3 bases, with 15 bases remaining between them. Looked up from germline, CDR1 is LNHDA and CDR2 is SQIVND (reference sequence). The CDR3 runs 14 residues. CDR3 sequence: CASSPMYRSYEQYF. Written as DNA, the CDR3 is TGTGCCAGTAGCCCGATGTACAGGAGCTACGAGCAGTACTTC. Supplemented by reference TRBV19 and TRBJ2-7, the full variable domain reads DGGITQSPKYLFRKEGQNVTLSCEQNLNHDAMYWYRQDPGQGLRLIYYSQIVNDFQKGDIAEGYSVSREKKESFPLTVTSAQKNPTAFYLCASSPMYRSYEQYFGPGTRLTVT.

This clonotype was picked up a small number of times. The chain links TRBV28 to TRBJ1-5; 11 nucleotides match TRBD1. The CDR3 has 14 amino acids. V trimming: 6 bases; J trimming: 11 bases; junction bases outside the gene matches: 9. Germline V CDR1 and CDR2: MDHEN, SYDVKM. CDR3 region: CASRKPGQGGSQHF. The CDR3 bases are TGTGCCAGCAGAAAGCCGGGACAGGGGGGATCCCAGCATTTT.

A few counts support this clonotype. The rearrangement uses TRBV20-1 and TRBJ1-6; D ambiguous. The germline V and J ends were trimmed by 5 bases and 13 bases, with 21 bases remaining between them. CDR1 is DFQATT, CDR2 SNEGSKA, per germline (reference sequence). The CDR3 is 14 amino acids. CDR3 residues: CSAQSTSGNQPLHF. DNA for the CDR3: TGCAGTGCTCAATCCACTTCCGGGAATCAGCCCCTCCACTTT.

This clonotype was counted only a few times. The chain employs TRBV4-2 and TRBJ1-1; 7 bases line up with TRBD1. V gave up 0 bases and J gave up 4 bases; unmatched junction bases: 20. From germline, CDR1 is LGHNA and CDR2 YNFKEQ. CDR3 size: 20 residues. The CDR3, as DNA: TGTGCCAGCAGCCAAGATCGAAAGGGGGCGCTCCCACTATTATTCACTGAAGCTTTCTTT. This translates into CASSQDRKGALPLLFTEAFF.

This clonotype was counted a few times. This chain joins TRBV20-1 and TRBJ1-1, with unresolved D. This CDR3 region has 14 residues. With 1 base removed from V and 5 bases from J, the gap between germline ends came to 14 bases. Germline CDR1 is DFQATT and CDR2 is SNEGSKA (reference sequence). The CDR3 DNA follows: TGCAGTGCTAGAGTCACCAACAGTCGAACTGAAGCTTTCTTT. This gives the protein CSARVTNSRTEAFF.

The chain is built from TRBV5-1 and TRBJ2-1; possibly TRBD1 for D (7 bases). Trimming shortened V by 0 bases and J by 1 base, and 11 bases separated the two germline ends. CDR3 length equals 16 residues. From germline, CDR1 is SGHRS and CDR2 YFSETQ. The CDR3 bases are TGCGCCAGCAGCTTGGGGCGGGACAGATCCTACAATGAGCAGTTCTTC. This sequence encodes CASSLGRDRSYNEQFF.

V and J are TRBV6-2 or TRBV6-3 and TRBJ2-3, with no clear D. Looked up from germline, CDR1 is MNHEY and CDR2 is SVGEGT. The CDR3 extends over 18 amino acids. Between the trimmed V and J ends, which lost 0 bases and 4 bases, there was a span of 20 bases. The CDR3 reads CASSYSRSTVTRADTQYF. The CDR3 nucleotides read TGTGCCAGCAGTTACTCGCGGAGTACAGTTACCCGGGCAGATACGCAGTATTTT.